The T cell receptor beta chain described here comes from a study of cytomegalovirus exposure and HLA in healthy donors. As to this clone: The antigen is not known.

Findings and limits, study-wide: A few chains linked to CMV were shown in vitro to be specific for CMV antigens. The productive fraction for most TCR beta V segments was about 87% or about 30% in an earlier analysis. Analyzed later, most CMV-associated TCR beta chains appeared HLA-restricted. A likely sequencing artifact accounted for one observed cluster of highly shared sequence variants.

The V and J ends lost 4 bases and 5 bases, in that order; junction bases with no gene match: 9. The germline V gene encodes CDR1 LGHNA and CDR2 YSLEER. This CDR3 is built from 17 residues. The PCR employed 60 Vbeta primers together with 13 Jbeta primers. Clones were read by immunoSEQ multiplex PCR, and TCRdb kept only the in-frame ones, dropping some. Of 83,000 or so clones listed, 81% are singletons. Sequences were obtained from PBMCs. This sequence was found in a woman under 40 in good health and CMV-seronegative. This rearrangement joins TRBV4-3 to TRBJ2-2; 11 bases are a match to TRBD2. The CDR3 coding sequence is TGCGCCAGCAGCCGGGAACTAGCGGGAGTAGGTACCGGGGAGCTGTTTTTT. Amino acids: CASSRELAGVGTGELFF.